This TCR beta chain was captured by sequencing in a study of T cells in Graves' hyperthyroidism and ophthalmopathy. Amplification targeted TCR beta CDR3 regions from RNA transcripts. HTBI primers drove first-round RT-PCR of the TCR CDR3. TCRdb passed the multiplex PCR reads through MiXCR, listing each CDR3 protein once. The table lists about 520,000 distinct CDR3 sequences, approximately 24% of them singletons. CDR3 length: 14 amino acids. Germline V CDR1 and CDR2: SGHTA, FQGNSA. The germline V and J ends were trimmed by 8 bases and 3 bases, with 16 bases remaining between them. Broader study findings: Blood held most thyroid clonotypes expanded above 0.001 frequency.

Ophthalmopathy patients showed a Clinical Activity Score of at least 3, NOSPECS grade of at least 4 and duration under 3 months. Lactation, pregnancy, other autoimmune disease or uncontrolled infection led to exclusion of patients. The sample holds many counts of this clonotype. The target antigen is unknown. The chain has TRBV7-2 and TRBJ1-1; a possible D gene is TRBD1 (5 bases). The material sequenced was blood. This clonotype was obtained from a woman younger than 45 with Graves' ophthalmopathy. CDR3 bases: TGTGCCAGCTCGGACGTCCTGGGGGACACTGAAGCTTTCTTT. Protein sequence: CASSDVLGDTEAFF.